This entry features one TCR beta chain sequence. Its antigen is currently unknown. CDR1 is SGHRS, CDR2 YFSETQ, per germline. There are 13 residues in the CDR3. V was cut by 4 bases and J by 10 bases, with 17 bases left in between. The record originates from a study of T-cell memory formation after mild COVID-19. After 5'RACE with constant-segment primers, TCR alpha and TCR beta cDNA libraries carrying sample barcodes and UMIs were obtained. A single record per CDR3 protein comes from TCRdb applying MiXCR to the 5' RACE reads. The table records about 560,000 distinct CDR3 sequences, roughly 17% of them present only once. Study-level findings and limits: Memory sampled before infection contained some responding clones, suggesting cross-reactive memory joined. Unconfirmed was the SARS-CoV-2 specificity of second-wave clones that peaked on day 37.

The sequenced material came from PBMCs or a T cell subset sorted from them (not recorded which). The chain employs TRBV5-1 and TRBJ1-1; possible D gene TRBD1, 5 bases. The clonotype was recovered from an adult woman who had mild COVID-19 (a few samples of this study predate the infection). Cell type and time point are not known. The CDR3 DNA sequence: TGCGCCAGCAGCATATGGGGACTCAGGAGAGCTTTCTTT. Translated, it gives CASSIWGLRRAFF.